The 7 T cell receptor beta chains presented below share a single source sample, sequenced in a study of regulatory T cells in long-lasting Graves disease. CDR3 regions were amplified by Arm-PCR using iRepertoire HTBI primers to build TCR beta libraries. TCRdb redid the calling of the multiplex PCR reads with MiXCR, one entry per CDR3 protein. The table shows hundreds of thousands of distinct CDR3 sequences, with approximately 16% occurring only once. Time point noted: newly diagnosed GD, antithyroid drugs for less than 3 months. The TCR library was prepared using RNA isolated from PBMCs. These data were also filed under a second study, of T cells in Graves' hyperthyroidism and ophthalmopathy.

Source: peripheral blood mononuclear cells (PBMCs), taken at new diagnosis, from a patient treated with antithyroid drugs. The receptors derive from a man between 18 and 29 years old with Graves disease.

This clonotype was counted only a few times. The V gene is TRBV3-1, the J gene TRBJ2-3, with 10 bases aligning to TRBD2. Germline CDR1 LGHDT, CDR2 YNNKEL (reference sequence). Trimming cost V 5 bases and J 0 bases; bases outside gene matches: 8. This CDR3 region has 17 residues. DNA of the CDR3: TGTGCCAGCAGCTCCGTAGGACTAGCGGCGAGCACAGATACGCAGTATTTT. This codes for CASSSVGLAASTDTQYF.

V gene TRBV4-1 combines with J gene TRBJ1-2, with D perhaps matching TRBD1 (6 bases). Germline CDR1 reads MGHRA; CDR2 reads YSYEKL. V was clipped by 3 bases and J by 4 bases, with 15 bases between them. The CDR3 consists of 15 residues. In DNA, the CDR3 is TGCGCCAGCAGCCAGTCCCGGACAGTCGGCTATGGCTACACCTTC. Encoded protein: CASSQSRTVGYGYTF.

This clonotype occurred many times. V usage is TRBV7-8 and J usage is TRBJ1-2; 7 bases fit TRBD1. This CDR3 is built from 16 residues. The ends lost 0 bases at V and 8 bases at J; junction bases unmatched: 12. Germline CDR1 reads SGHVS; CDR2 reads FQNEAQ. CDR3 sequence: CASSLAGVMGTEGYTF. As DNA, the CDR3 is TGTGCCAGCAGCTTAGCGGGAGTTATGGGGACAGAAGGCTACACCTTC.

V is TRBV5-8 and J is TRBJ1-1; D possibly corresponds to TRBD1 (5 bases). This CDR3 comprises 13 residues. Germline lookup yields CDR1 SGHTS and CDR2 YDEGEE. V lost 3 bases, J lost 6 bases, and 12 bases lay in between. The DNA of the CDR3 is TGTGCCAGCAGCTACGGACGGGACGCTGAAGCTTTCTTT. It translates to CASSYGRDAEAFF.

This clonotype was recorded at least ten times. The rearrangement joins TRBV29-1 to TRBJ2-1, with D possibly called TRBD1 or TRBD2 (6 bases each). Germline V gene data show CDR1 as SQVTM and CDR2 as ANQGSEA. V was clipped by 6 bases and J by 4 bases, with 28 bases between them. CDR3 length equals 18 residues. CDR3 nucleotide sequence: TGCAGCGTGGTAGGAGGCACACAAGGGGGAGGCCCGTACAATGAGCAGTTCTTC. The encoded protein is CSVVGGTQGGGPYNEQFF.

This clonotype was detected many times. This chain joins TRBV12-3 or TRBV12-4 and TRBJ2-1; 9 bases match TRBD2. The CDR3 is 16 residues long. V lost 6 bases, J lost 3 bases, and 9 bases stayed unmatched. CDR3 sequence reads: CASRLTLAGFYNEQFF. In DNA, the CDR3 is TGTGCCAGCAGGTTAACACTAGCGGGCTTCTACAATGAGCAGTTCTTC.

The chain recombines TRBV24-1 with TRBJ2-7; the D is unclear. V shed 5 bases and J shed 6 bases, with 7 bases lying between them. Germline assignment: CDR1 KGHDR and CDR2 SFDVKD. The length of the CDR3 is 11 residues. CDR3 nucleotide sequence: TGTGCCACCAGTGGAGCCGGCGAGCAGTACTTC. It codes for CATSGAGEQYF.